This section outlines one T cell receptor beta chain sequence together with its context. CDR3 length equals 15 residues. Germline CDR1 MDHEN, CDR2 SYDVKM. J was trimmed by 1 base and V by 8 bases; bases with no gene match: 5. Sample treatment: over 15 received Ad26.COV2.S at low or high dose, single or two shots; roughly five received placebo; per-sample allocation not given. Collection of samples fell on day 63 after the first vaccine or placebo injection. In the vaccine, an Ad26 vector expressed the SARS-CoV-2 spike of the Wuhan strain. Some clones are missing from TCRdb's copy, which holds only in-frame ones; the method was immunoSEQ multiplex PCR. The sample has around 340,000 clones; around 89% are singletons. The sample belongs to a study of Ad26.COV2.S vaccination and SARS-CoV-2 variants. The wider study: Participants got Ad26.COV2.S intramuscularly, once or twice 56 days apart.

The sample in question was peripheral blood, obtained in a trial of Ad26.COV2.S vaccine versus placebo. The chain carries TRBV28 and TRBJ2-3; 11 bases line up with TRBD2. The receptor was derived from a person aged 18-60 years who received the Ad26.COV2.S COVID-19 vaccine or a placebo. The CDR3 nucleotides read TGTGCCAGCGGAACGGGACTAGCGGGCACAGATACGCAGTATTTT. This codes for CASGTGLAGTDTQYF.